One sample yielded the 14 T cell receptor beta chains listed below, sequenced in a study of shared clonotypes between healthy human individuals. Produced via immunoSEQ multiplex PCR; TCRdb's table is partial and in-frame only. The sample holds hundreds of thousands of clones, around 74% seen once. The sequenced sample consisted of memory CD4+ T cells sorted from blood. Indicated subset: CD45RA-negative fraction. These receptors originate from a woman younger than 45 in good health.

The chain uses TRBV6-1 and TRBJ2-2; TRBD1 agrees at 8 bases. J gave up 1 base and V 8 bases, and 3 bases lay outside the gene matches. CDR3 length equals 14 residues. Germline V gene data show CDR1 as MNHNS and CDR2 as SASEGT. The CDR3: CASYTGGNTGELFF. The CDR3 DNA is TGTGCCAGCTATACAGGGGGGAACACCGGGGAGCTGTTTTTT.

This clone was seen only a few times. The rearrangement uses TRBV6-5 and TRBJ2-1; TRBD1 matches at 7 bases. Germline V lookup: CDR1 MNHEY, CDR2 SVGAGI. CDR3 size: 14 residues. The trim removed 3 bases at V and 7 bases at J, leaving 6 bases unmatched. This CDR3 reads CASSYGTDLNEQFF. In DNA, the CDR3 is TGTGCCAGCAGTTATGGGACAGATCTTAATGAGCAGTTCTTC.

The V and J genes are TRBV7-2 and TRBJ2-3, with 7 bases fitting TRBD2. After removal of 6 bases from V and 2 bases from J, the junction contained 5 bases not matched to a gene. Per the germline V gene, CDR1 is SGHTA and CDR2 is FQGNSA. The CDR3 totals 14 residues. CDR3 sequence (DNA): TGTGCCAGCAGACCTGGGACTAACACAGATACGCAGTATTTT. It codes for CASRPGTNTDTQYF.

The chain has TRBV4-2 and TRBJ2-2; perhaps TRBD2 as D (5 bases). Deletions cut 1 base from V and 4 bases from J, with 10 bases between. CDR3 length: 15 amino acids. CDR1 and CDR2 (germline): LGHNA, YNFKEQ. In DNA, the CDR3 is TGTGCCAGCAGCCAAGCACGGGGTGGCACCGGGGAGCTGTTTTTT. This gives the protein CASSQARGGTGELFF.

To note about this clone: Other DNA sequences from this sample encode an identical CDR3 as well. The genes are TRBV28 and TRBJ1-1; maybe TRBD1 (5 bases). Between the trimmed V and J ends, which lost 3 bases and 0 bases, there was a span of 11 bases. Germline V gene lookup returns CDR1 MDHEN and CDR2 SYDVKM. The CDR3 is 15 amino acids. CDR3 DNA: TGTGCCAGCAGTTTGTGGGGGACGGTGAACACTGAAGCTTTCTTT. It translates to CASSLWGTVNTEAFF.

The chain joins TRBV7-8 to TRBJ2-5; 9 bases are a match to TRBD1. The DNA end lines up better with TRBJ2-7; the J call may be wrong. CDR1 is SGHVS and CDR2 is FQNEAQ in the germline V gene. There are 14 residues in the CDR3. The CDR3 loop reads CASSLGTGTHEQYF. CDR3 coding DNA: TGTGCCAGCAGCCTAGGGACAGGGACCCACGAGCAGTACTTC.

A word on this clone: Other DNA sequences within the sample encode an identical CDR3. The V and J genes are TRBV18 and TRBJ2-7; D is undetermined. Germline V gene sequence: CDR1 KGHSH, CDR2 LQKENI. V lost 0 bases and J lost 0, with 3 bases in between. The CDR3 totals 13 residues. As DNA, the CDR3 is TGTGCCAGCTCACCACCCAGCTCCTACGAGCAGTACTTC. Translated: CASSPPSSYEQYF.

Notes on this clone: Other DNA sequences in this specimen translate into the identical CDR3. The chain recombines TRBV5-1 with TRBJ2-7; no clear D gene. The CDR3 consists of 15 residues. Trimming shortened V by 0 bases and J by 0 bases, and 10 bases separated the two germline ends. In germline, CDR1 is SGHRS, CDR2 YFSETQ. CDR3 sequence: CASSLGGGISYEQYF. CDR3 coding DNA: TGCGCCAGCAGCTTGGGTGGTGGGATCTCCTACGAGCAGTACTTC.

V usage is TRBV2 and J usage is TRBJ2-1; D uncertain. Per the germline V gene, CDR1 is SNHLY and CDR2 is FYNNEI. This CDR3 is 13 amino acids long. V was cut by 10 bases and J by 7 bases, with 17 bases left in between. CDR3 coding DNA: TGTGCCACGGCGAGGCCAGCTAATAATGAGCAGTTCTTC. This encodes CATARPANNEQFF. Full variable domain (missing parts from reference TRBV2 and TRBJ2-1): EPEVTQTPSHQVTQMGQEVILRCVPISNHLYFYWYRQILGQKVEFLVSFYNNEISEKSEIFDDQFSVERPDGSNFTLKIRSTKLEDSAMYFCATARPANNEQFFGPGTRLTVL.

This clone was detected only once. CDR3 sequence reads: CASSGTENEKLFF. The CDR3 coding sequence is TGTGCCAGCAGCGGTACAGAGAATGAAAAACTGTTTTTT. The chain is built from TRBV9 and TRBJ1-4; no clear D. Per the germline V gene, CDR1 is SGDLS and CDR2 is YYNGEE. Trimming took 3 bases from V and 5 from J, leaving 8 bases between them. The CDR3 runs to 13 residues.

At least ten counts were recorded for this clone. The chain couples TRBV25-1 to TRBJ2-5, with 11 bases lining up with TRBD2. CDR1 MGHDK and CDR2 SYGVNS come from the germline V gene. The CDR3 loop spans 18 amino acids. Trimming removed 6 bases from V and 0 bases from J; junction bases left unmatched: 12. The CDR3 bases are TGTGCCAGCAGCGGATTAGCGGGAGGGCTCTCAAACCAAGAGACCCAGTACTTC. This translates into CASSGLAGGLSNQETQYF.

This sequence joins TRBV5-1 and TRBJ2-1; 9 bases line up with TRBD2. Germline values: CDR1 SGHRS, CDR2 YFSETQ. The CDR3 extends over 14 amino acids. V was clipped by 4 bases and J by 6 bases; unmatched bases: 5. CDR3 residues: CASSPGLAPNEQFF. The CDR3 DNA follows: TGCGCCAGCAGCCCGGGACTAGCACCCAATGAGCAGTTCTTC.

The chain joins TRBV5-8 to TRBJ1-1; D possibly corresponds to TRBD1 (5 bases). V lost 0 bases to trimming and J lost 1 base, with 10 bases between them. The CDR3 totals 15 residues. CDR1 and CDR2 from the germline V gene are SGHTS and YDEGEE. CDR3 in DNA: TGTGCCAGCAGCTTGGTGTTTACAGGGAACACTGAAGCTTTCTTT. Residues: CASSLVFTGNTEAFF.

This clone was detected a few times. V gene TRBV10-2 combines with J gene TRBJ2-7; no definite D call. This CDR3 has 16 amino acids. Germline V lookup: CDR1 WSHSY, CDR2 SAAADI. Deletions cut 8 bases from V and 3 bases from J, with 23 bases between. Written as DNA, the CDR3 is TGCGCCAGCGCTCGACTGGTCGAAAAAGTCGGCTACGAGCAGTACTTC. It yields the protein CASARLVEKVGYEQYF.